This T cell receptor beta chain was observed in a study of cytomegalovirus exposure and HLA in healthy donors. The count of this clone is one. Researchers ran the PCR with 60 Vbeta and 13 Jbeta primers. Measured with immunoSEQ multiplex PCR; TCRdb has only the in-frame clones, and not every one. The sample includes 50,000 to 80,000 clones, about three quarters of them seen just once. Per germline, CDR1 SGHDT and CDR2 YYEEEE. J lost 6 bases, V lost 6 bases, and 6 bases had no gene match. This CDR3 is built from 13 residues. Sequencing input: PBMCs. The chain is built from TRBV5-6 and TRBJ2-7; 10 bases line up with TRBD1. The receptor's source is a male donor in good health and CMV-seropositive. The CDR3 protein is CASTLGQGPEQYF. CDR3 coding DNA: TGTGCCAGCACCCTGGGACAGGGGCCCGAGCAGTACTTC.